This is a list of T cell receptor beta chains from one sample in a study of T cell repertoires in cytomegalovirus infection. One entry per CDR3 protein, called by TCRdb with MiXCR from the reads. The sample yields tens of thousands of distinct CDR3 sequences, roughly 22% seen once. For these TCRs, the target antigens are not known. Sequenced: PBMCs, sequenced either directly or after in vitro stimulation (not recorded which). The origin of the receptors is a human donor in good health (CMV status not recorded). Some clones in this sample may be carry-over from other donors' samples. Both conserved end residues are part of each CDR3. The D gene is left open where the match is weak. The size field is filled for only some rows; it gives once, few, many or a size class.

j_gene,v_gene,d_gene,abundance,CDR3aa,CDR3nt
TRBJ2-2,TRBV12-3/TRBV12-4,.,many,CASSLVGGGTGELFF,TGTGCCAGCAGTTTAGTCGGGGGTGGCACCGGGGAGCTGTTTTTT
TRBJ1-1,TRBV19,TRBD1,.,CASLGQEGPEAFF,TGTGCCAGTTTGGGACAGGAAGGTCCTGAAGCTTTCTTT
TRBJ1-3,TRBV12-3/TRBV12-4,.,.,CASSLKSGRNTIDF,TGTGCCAGCAGTTTAAAGTCAGGAAGAAACACCATAGATTTT
TRBJ2-7,TRBV20-1,.,.,CSALRGSYEQYF,TGCAGTGCTCTTCGGGGCTCCTACGAGCAGTACTTC
TRBJ2-5,TRBV30,TRBD2,.,CAWRDRLAGGARTQYF,TGTGCCTGGAGAGACCGACTAGCGGGGGGGGCTCGGACCCAGTACTTC
TRBJ2-5,TRBV7-6,.,.,CASSLGDQETQYF,TGTGCCAGCAGCTTAGGGGACCAAGAGACCCAGTACTTC
TRBJ2-7,TRBV7-9,.,many,CASSSGRDYEQYF,TGTGCCAGCAGTTCCGGACGAGACTACGAGCAGTACTTC
TRBJ1-5,TRBV6-6,.,few,CASSFSVAGNQPQHF,TGTGCCAGCAGTTTCTCGGTGGCAGGCAATCAGCCCCAGCATTTT
TRBJ1-5,TRBV4-3,.,few,CASSQEYRRVNQPQHF,TGCGCCAGCAGCCAAGAGTACAGGAGGGTGAATCAGCCCCAGCATTTT
TRBJ2-1,TRBV20-1,TRBD2,few,CSASIGGGAPMAHEFF,TGCAGTGCTTCCATAGGCGGGGGGGCGCCTATGGCCCACGAGTTCTTC
TRBJ1-6,TRBV27,.,.,CASSLLTLSYNSPLHF,TGTGCCAGCAGTTTATTAACCCTCTCCTATAATTCACCCCTCCACTTT
TRBJ1-1,TRBV10-3,.,few,CATHTVGGTEAFF,TGTGCCACCCATACAGTCGGGGGTACTGAAGCTTTCTTT